This T cell receptor (beta chain) was recorded in a study of vaccination effects on CD4 cells after COVID-19. Only a few counts were recorded for this clone. The antigen remains unidentified. Under the ViraFEST assay, PBMC were stimulated with viral peptide pools so that antigen-specific CD4+ T cells expanded. Sequencing was performed afterwards. Isolation of CD4+ T cells took place after 10 days of culture. Each participant was administered two doses of either the BNT162b2 or the mRNA-1273 vaccine. Germline CDR1 is MNHEY and CDR2 is SMNVEV (reference sequence). The ends were cut back, 5 bases at V and 6 bases at J, with 16 bases in the middle. The CDR3 runs to 14 residues. Data came from immunoSEQ multiplex PCR; TCRdb stores just in-frame clones and leaves some out. The data contain some 20,000 clones, 65% to 85% of them singletons. Whole-study results and caveats: After vaccination of healthy people, only 1 of 255 vaccine-induced clones cross-reacted with common cold coronaviruses.

This chain joins TRBV27 and TRBJ1-2, with D maybe TRBD1 (6 bases). Source: CD4+ T cells from PBMCs cultured with HCoV-229E spike peptides, taken after COVID-19 vaccination. The source of this sequence is a human donor who received a COVID-19 vaccine. CDR3 coding DNA: TGTGCCAGCAGTACACGCCGACAGGTTGATGGCTACACCTTC. It yields the protein CASSTRRQVDGYTF.